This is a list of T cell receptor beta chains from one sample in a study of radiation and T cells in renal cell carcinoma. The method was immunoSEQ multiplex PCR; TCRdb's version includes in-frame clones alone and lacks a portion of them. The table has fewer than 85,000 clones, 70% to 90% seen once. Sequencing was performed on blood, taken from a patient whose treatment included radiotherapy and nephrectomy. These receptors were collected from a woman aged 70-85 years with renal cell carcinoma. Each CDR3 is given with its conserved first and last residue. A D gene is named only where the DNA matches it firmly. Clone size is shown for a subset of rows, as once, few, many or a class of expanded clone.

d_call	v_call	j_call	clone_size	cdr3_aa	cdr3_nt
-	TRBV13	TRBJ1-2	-	CASSLRAGSSYGYTF	TGTGCCAGCAGCTTAAGGGCAGGGTCTAGCTATGGCTACACCTTC
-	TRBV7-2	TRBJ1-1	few	CASSFWGSTEAFF	TGTGCCAGCAGCTTCTGGGGAAGCACTGAAGCTTTCTTT
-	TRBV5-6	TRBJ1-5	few	CASSGGVGQPQHF	TGTGCCAGCAGCGGTGGGGTAGGTCAGCCCCAGCATTTT
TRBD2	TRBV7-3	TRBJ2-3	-	CASSSGLAGGLRDTQYF	TGTGCCAGCAGCTCAGGACTAGCGGGGGGCCTGAGGGATACGCAGTATTTT
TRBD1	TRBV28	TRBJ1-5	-	CASSSWTGRGSNQPQHF	TGTGCCAGCAGTTCTTGGACAGGGAGGGGAAGCAATCAGCCCCAGCATTTT
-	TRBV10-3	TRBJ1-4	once	CAISESGRGSLNEKLFF	TGTGCCATCAGTGAGTCGGGAAGGGGTTCGCTTAATGAAAAACTGTTTTTT
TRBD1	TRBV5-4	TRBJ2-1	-	CASSRDQGASYNEQFF	TGTGCCAGCAGCCGCGACCAGGGGGCCTCTTACAATGAGCAGTTCTTC
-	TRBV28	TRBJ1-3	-	CASKDRDGYTGNTIYF	TGTGCCAGCAAGGACCGGGACGGTTATACTGGAAACACCATATATTTT
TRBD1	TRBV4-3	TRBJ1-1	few	CASSQDPGGRTEAFF	TGCGCCAGCAGCCAAGATCCAGGGGGAAGGACTGAAGCTTTCTTT
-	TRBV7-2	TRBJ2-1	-	CASSWGVGEQFF	TGTGCCAGCAGCTGGGGGGTGGGTGAGCAGTTCTTC
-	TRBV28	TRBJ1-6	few	CASSLLYNSPLHF	TGTGCCAGCAGTTTGTTGTATAATTCACCCCTCCACTTT
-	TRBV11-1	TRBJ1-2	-	CASSFGDNYGYTF	TGTGCCAGCAGCTTTGGTGATAACTATGGCTACACCTTC
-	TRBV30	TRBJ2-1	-	CAWSVRNEQFF	TGTGCCTGGAGTGTAAGAAATGAGCAGTTCTTC
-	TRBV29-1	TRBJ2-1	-	CSVHSSYNEQFF	TGCAGCGTTCACAGCTCCTACAATGAGCAGTTCTTC
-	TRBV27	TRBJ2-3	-	CASSLYPGTYTQYF	TGTGCCAGCAGTCTATATCCCGGGACGTATACGCAGTATTTT
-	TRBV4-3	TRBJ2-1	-	CASSQEGADNEQFF	TGCGCCAGCAGCCAAGAGGGAGCGGACAATGAGCAGTTCTTC
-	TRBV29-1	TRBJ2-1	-	CSVVGQNNEQFF	TGCAGCGTTGTTGGGCAGAACAATGAGCAGTTCTTC
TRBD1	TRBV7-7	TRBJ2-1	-	CASSINRGQDEQFF	TGTGCTAGCAGCATTAACAGGGGGCAAGATGAGCAGTTCTTC
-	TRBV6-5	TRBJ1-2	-	CASSYSRQPLGYGYTF	TGTGCCAGCAGTTACTCGAGACAGCCCCTGGGCTATGGCTACACCTTC
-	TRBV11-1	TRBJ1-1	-	CASSPTGNTEAFF	TGTGCCAGCAGCCCGACAGGTAACACTGAAGCTTTCTTT
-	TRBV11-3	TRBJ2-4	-	CASSLDRPNPLAKNIQYF	TGTGCCAGCAGCTTAGATCGACCAAACCCACTAGCCAAAAACATTCAGTACTTC
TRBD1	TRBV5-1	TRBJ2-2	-	CASIGTGGTGELFF	TGCGCCAGCATTGGGACAGGGGGCACCGGGGAGCTGTTTTTT
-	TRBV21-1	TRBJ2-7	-	CASSKNSYEQYF	TGTGCCAGCAGCAAAAACTCCTACGAGCAGTACTTC
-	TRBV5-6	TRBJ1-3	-	CASSLVHTGNTIYF	TGTGCCAGCAGCTTGGTACACACCGGAAACACCATATATTTT
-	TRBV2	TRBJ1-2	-	CASTGDGNYGYTF	TGTGCCAGCACAGGGGATGGTAACTATGGCTACACCTTC
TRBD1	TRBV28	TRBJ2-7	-	CASSSYRGKVYEQYF	TGTGCCAGCAGTTCATACAGGGGGAAGGTCTACGAGCAGTACTTC
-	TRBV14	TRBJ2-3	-	CASSPVGRDTQYF	TGTGCCAGCAGCCCCGTCGGCAGGGATACGCAGTATTTT
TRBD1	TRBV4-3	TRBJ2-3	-	CASSLQGGTDTQYF	TGCGCCAGCAGCCTACAGGGGGGAACAGATACGCAGTATTTT
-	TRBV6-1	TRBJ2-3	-	CASSGAQGFTDTQYF	TGTGCCAGCAGTGGTGCCCAGGGCTTCACAGATACGCAGTATTTT
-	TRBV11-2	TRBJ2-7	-	CASSPPGTYEQYF	TGTGCCAGCAGCCCTCCTGGGACCTACGAGCAGTACTTC
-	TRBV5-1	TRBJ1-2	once	CASSLDGVDGYTF	TGCGCCAGCAGCTTGGATGGAGTGGATGGCTACACCTTC
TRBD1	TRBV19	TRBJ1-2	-	CASSDNRGDYGYTF	TGTGCCAGTAGTGACAACAGGGGAGACTATGGCTACACCTTC